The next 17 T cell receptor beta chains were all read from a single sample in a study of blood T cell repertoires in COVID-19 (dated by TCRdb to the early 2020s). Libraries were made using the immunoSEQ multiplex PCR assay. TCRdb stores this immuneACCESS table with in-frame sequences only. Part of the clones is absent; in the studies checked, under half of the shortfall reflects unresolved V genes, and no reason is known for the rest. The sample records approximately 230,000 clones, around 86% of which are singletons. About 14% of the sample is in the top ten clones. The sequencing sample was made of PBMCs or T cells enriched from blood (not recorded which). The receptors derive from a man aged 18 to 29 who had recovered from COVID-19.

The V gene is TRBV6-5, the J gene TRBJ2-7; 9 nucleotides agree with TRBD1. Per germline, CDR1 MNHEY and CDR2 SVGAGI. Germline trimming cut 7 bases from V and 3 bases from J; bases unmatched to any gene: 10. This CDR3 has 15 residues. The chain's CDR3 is CASTVPGQGNYEQYF. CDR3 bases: TGTGCCAGCACCGTCCCGGGACAGGGTAACTACGAGCAGTACTTC.

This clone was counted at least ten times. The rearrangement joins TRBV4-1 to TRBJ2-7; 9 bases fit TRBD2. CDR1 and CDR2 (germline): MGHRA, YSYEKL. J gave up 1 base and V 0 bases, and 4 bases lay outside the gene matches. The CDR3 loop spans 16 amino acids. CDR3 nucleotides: TGCGCCAGCAGCCAAGACTCTAGCGGGAAATCCTACGAGCAGTACTTC. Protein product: CASSQDSSGKSYEQYF.

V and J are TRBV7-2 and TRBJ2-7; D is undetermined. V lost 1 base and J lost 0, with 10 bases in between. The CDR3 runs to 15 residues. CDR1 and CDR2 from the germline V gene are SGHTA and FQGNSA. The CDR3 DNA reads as TGTGCCAGCAGCTTAGAAGGCGCGGTCTCCTACGAGCAGTACTTC. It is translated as CASSLEGAVSYEQYF.

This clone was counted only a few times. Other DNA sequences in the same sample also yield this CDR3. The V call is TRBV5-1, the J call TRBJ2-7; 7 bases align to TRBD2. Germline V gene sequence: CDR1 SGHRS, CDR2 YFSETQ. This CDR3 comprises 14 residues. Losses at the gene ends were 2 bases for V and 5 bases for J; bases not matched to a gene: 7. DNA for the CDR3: TGCGCCAGCAGCTTAGGCGGGGGTGGTAACGAGCAGTACTTC. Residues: CASSLGGGGNEQYF.

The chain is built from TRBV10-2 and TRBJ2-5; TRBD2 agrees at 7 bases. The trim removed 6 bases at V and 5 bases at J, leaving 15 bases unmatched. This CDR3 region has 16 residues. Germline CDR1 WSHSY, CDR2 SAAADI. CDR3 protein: CASRPTSADRLETQYF. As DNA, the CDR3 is TGCGCCAGCAGACCAACTAGCGCCGACCGCTTGGAGACCCAGTACTTC.

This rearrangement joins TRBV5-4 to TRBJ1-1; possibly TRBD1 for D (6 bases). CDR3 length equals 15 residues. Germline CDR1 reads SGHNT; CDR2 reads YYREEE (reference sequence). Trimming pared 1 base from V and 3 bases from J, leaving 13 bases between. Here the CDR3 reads CASSLSPGDYTEAFF. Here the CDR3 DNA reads TGTGCCAGCAGCTTGTCGCCAGGGGATTACACTGAAGCTTTCTTT.

CDR3 residues: CASSIDGQGVTEAFF. The CDR3 region has the DNA TGCGCCAGCAGCATAGACGGACAGGGGGTTACTGAAGCTTTCTTT. This chain connects TRBV5-1 to TRBJ1-1; 10 bases are shared with TRBD1. J lost 5 bases, V lost 4 bases, and 8 bases had no gene match. Germline loops: CDR1 SGHRS, CDR2 YFSETQ. The CDR3 has 15 residues.

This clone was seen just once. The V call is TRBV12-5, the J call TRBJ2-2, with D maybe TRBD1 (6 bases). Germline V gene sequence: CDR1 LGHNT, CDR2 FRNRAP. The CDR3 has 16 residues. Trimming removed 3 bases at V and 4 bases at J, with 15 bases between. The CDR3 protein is CASGLFLTGPTGELFF. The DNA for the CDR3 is TGTGCTAGTGGTTTATTTCTGACAGGCCCCACCGGGGAGCTGTTTTTT.

The DNA for the CDR3 is TGTGCCAGTAGTTGGAGCGGGGGGGACAAAGAGACCCAGTACTTC. It is translated as CASSWSGGDKETQYF. The gene calls are TRBV19 and TRBJ2-5, with 10 bases matching TRBD2. Per germline, CDR1 LNHDA and CDR2 SQIVND (reference sequence). There are 15 residues in the CDR3. The junction had 6 bases not matched to a gene; V was cut back by 5 bases and J by 3 bases. The full variable domain, with the rest looked up from reference TRBV19 and TRBJ2-5, is DGGITQSPKYLFRKEGQNVTLSCEQNLNHDAMYWYRQDPGQGLRLIYYSQIVNDFQKGDIAEGYSVSREKKESFPLTVTSAQKNPTAFYLCASSWSGGDKETQYFGPGTRLLVL.

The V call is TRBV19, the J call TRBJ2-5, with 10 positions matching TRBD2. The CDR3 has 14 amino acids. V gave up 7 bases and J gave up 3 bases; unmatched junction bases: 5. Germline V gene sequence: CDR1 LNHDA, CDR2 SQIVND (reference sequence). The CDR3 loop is CASTNSGRKETQYF. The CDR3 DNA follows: TGTGCCAGTACAAATAGCGGGAGGAAAGAGACCCAGTACTTC.

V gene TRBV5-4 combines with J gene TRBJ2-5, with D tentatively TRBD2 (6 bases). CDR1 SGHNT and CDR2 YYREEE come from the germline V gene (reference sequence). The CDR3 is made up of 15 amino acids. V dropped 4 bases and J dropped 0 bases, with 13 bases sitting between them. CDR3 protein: CASSQTRDYQETQYF. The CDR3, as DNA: TGTGCCAGCAGCCAAACCCGGGACTACCAAGAGACCCAGTACTTC.

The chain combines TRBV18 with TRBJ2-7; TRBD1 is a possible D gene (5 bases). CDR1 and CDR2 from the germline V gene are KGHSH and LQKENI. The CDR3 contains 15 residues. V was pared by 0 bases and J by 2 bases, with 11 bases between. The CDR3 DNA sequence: TGTGCCAGCTCACCACCGGCAGGGCTGGCCTACGAGCAGTACTTC. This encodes CASSPPAGLAYEQYF.

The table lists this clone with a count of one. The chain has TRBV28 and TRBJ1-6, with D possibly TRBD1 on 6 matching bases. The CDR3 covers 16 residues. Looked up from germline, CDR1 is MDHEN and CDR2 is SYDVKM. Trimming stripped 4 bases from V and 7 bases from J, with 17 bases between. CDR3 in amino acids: CASSSTGIGHNSPLHF. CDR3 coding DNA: TGTGCCAGCAGTTCCACAGGGATCGGGCACAATTCACCCCTCCACTTT.

CDR3 in amino acids: CASSGTVTSYEQYF. In DNA form, the CDR3 reads TGTGCCAGCAGTGGGACAGTAACCTCCTACGAGCAGTACTTC. This chain connects TRBV2 to TRBJ2-7, with a tentative D call TRBD1 (6 bases). The germline CDR1 and CDR2 sequences are SNHLY and FYNNEI. The CDR3 covers 14 residues. V lost 4 bases, J lost 0 bases, and 10 bases lay in between.

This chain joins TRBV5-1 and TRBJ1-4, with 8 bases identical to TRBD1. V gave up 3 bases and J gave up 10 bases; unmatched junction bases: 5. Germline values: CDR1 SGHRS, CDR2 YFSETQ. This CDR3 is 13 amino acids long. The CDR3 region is CASSSTGDRKLFF. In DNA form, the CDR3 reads TGCGCCAGCAGCTCGACAGGGGATCGAAAACTGTTTTTT.

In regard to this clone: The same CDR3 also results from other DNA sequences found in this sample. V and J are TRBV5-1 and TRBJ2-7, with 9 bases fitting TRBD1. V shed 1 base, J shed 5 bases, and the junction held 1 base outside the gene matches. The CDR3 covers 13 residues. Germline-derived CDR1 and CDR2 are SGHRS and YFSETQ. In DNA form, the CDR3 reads TGCGCCAGCAGCTTGAGGACAGGGGACGAGCAGTACTTC. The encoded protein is CASSLRTGDEQYF.

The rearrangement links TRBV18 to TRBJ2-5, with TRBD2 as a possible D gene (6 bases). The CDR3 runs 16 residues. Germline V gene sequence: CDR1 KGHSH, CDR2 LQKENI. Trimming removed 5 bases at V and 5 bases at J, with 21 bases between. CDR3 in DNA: TGTGCCAGCTCATTACTAGCATCCCCAATTGGGGAGACCCAGTACTTC. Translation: CASSLLASPIGETQYF.